The source of this T cell receptor (beta chain) is a study of T cells in localized non-small cell lung cancer. Findings of the study overall: Because sequencing included only one region (of the tumor), heterogeneity remains possible.

Clones were read by immunoSEQ multiplex PCR, and TCRdb kept only the in-frame ones, dropping some. The data show over 50,000 clones, approximately 80% seen once. As regards this clone: Its antigen is still unknown.

CDR1 MNHEY and CDR2 SVGAGI come from the germline V gene. The CDR3 extends over 13 amino acids. V was pared by 7 bases and J by 5 bases, with 14 bases between. The origin of this receptor is a man aged 35 to 69 with stage III lung adenocarcinoma. Sequenced material: peripheral blood mononuclear cells, taken before any cancer treatment. The V gene is TRBV6-5, the J gene TRBJ2-5; no definite D call. The CDR3 bases are TGTGCCAGCACTCGGGCCCGCGCGGAGACCCAGTACTTC. Translated: CASTRARAETQYF.